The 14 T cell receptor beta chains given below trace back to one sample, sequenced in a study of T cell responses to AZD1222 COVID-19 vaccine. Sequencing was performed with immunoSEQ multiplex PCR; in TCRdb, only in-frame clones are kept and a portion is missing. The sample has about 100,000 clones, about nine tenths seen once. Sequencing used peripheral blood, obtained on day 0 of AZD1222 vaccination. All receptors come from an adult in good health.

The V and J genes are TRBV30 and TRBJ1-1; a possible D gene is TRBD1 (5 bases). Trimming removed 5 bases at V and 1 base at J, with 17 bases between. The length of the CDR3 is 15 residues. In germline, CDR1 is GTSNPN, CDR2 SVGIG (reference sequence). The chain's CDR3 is CAWGYLGASNTEAFF. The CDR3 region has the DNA TGTGCCTGGGGCTACCTTGGGGCCTCGAACACTGAAGCTTTCTTT.

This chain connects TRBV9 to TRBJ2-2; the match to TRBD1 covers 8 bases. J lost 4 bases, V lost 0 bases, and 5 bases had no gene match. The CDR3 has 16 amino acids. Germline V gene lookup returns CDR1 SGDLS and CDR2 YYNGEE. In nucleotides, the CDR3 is TGTGCCAGCAGCGTAGGCGGGACAGGAGGCACCGGGGAGCTGTTTTTT. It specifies CASSVGGTGGTGELFF.

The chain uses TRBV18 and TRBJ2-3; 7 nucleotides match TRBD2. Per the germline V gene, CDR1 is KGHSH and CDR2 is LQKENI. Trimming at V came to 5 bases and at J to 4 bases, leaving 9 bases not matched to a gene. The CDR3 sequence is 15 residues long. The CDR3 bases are TGTGCCAGCTCAACTAGCGAAAGCGGGGCAGATACGCAGTATTTT. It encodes CASSTSESGADTQYF.

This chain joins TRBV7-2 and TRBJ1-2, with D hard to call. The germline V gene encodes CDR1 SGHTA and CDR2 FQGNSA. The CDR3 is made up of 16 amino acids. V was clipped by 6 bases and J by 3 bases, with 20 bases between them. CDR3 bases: TGTGCCAGCAGTCCGACCGGGTCCCTCGGGGACTATGGCTACACCTTC. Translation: CASSPTGSLGDYGYTF.

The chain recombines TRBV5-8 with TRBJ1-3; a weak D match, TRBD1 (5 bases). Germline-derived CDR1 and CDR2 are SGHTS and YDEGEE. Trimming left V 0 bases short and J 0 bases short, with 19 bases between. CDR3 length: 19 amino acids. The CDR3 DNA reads TGTGCCAGCAGCTTGGGGGTTTTCAACAGGCTATACTCTGGAAACACCATATATTTT. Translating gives CASSLGVFNRLYSGNTIYF.

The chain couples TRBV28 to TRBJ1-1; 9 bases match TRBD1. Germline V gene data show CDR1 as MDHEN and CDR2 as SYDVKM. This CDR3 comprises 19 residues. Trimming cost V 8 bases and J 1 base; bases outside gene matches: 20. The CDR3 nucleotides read TGTGCCAGCTTATACAGGGGGCGGATACGAAACGCCGAGAACACTGAAGCTTTCTTT. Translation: CASLYRGRIRNAENTEAFF.

This chain's CDR3 is CASSQEEGGKFRQFF. Written as DNA, the CDR3 is TGTGCCAGCAGCCAAGAGGAAGGAGGGAAGTTCCGGCAGTTCTTC. The V call is TRBV4-2, the J call TRBJ2-1; D is perhaps TRBD2 (6 bases). The CDR3 loop spans 15 amino acids. V shed 0 bases and J shed 12 bases, with 18 bases lying between them. Germline loops: CDR1 LGHNA, CDR2 YNFKEQ.

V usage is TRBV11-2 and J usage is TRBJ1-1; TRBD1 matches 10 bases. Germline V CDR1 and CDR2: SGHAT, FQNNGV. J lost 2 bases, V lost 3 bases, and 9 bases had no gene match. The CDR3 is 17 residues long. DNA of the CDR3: TGTGCCAGCAGCTTGGGGACAGGGGATTCATCTAACACTGAAGCTTTCTTT. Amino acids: CASSLGTGDSSNTEAFF. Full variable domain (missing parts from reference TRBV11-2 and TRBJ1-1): EAGVAQSPRYKIIEKRQSVAFWCNPISGHATLYWYQQILGQGPKLLIQFQNNGVVDDSQLPKDRFSAERLKGVDSTLKIQPAKLEDSAVYLCASSLGTGDSSNTEAFFGQGTRLTVV.

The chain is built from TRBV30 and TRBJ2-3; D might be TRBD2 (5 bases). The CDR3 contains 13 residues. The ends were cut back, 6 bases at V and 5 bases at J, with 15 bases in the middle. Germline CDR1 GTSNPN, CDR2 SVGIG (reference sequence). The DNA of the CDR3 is TGTGCCTGCATCGTAGCAGGAGGAGATACGCAGTATTTT. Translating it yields CACIVAGGDTQYF.

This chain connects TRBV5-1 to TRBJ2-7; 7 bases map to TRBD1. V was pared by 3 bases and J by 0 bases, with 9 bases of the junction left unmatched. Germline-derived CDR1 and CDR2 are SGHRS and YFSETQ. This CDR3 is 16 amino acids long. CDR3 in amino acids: CASSSLPRDSSYEQYF. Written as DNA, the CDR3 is TGCGCCAGCAGCTCTCTCCCTCGGGACAGCTCCTACGAGCAGTACTTC.

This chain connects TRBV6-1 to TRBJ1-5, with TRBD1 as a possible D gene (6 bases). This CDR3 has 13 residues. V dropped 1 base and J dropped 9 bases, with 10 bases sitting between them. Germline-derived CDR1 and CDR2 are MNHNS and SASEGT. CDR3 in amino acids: CASSEVAGVPQHF. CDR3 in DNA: TGTGCCAGCAGTGAAGTAGCAGGGGTGCCCCAGCATTTT.

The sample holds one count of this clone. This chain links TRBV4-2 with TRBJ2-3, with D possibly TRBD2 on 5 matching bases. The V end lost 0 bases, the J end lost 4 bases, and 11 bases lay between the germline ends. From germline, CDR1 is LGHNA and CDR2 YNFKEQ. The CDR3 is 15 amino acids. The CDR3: CASSQDLARADTQYF. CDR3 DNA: TGTGCCAGCAGCCAAGATCTAGCTCGCGCAGATACGCAGTATTTT.

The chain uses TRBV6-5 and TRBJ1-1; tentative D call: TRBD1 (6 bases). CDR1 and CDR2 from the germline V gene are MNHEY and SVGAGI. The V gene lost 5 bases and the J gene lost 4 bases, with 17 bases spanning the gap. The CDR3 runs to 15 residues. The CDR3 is CASSPLIGGSTEAFF. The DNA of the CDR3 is TGTGCCAGCAGTCCATTGATAGGGGGGAGCACTGAAGCTTTCTTT.

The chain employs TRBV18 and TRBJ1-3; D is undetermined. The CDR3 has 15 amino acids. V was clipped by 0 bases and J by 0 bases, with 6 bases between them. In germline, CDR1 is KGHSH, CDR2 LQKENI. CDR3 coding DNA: TGTGCCAGCTCACCACCGTGGAACTCTGGAAACACCATATATTTT. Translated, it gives CASSPPWNSGNTIYF.